The 10 T cell receptor beta chains in this list originate from one sample, sequenced in a study of chemoradiotherapy in HPV16-positive cancers. Data came from immunoSEQ multiplex PCR; TCRdb stores just in-frame clones and leaves some out. The profile shows approximately 1,800 clones, approximately 77% of them singletons. This specimen was tumor tissue, taken from a patient who underwent chemoradiotherapy. The receptors were sampled from a human donor with HPV-associated anogenital cancer.

The chain recombines TRBV5-4 with TRBJ2-1, with D unclear. The V gene's germline CDR1 is SGHNT and CDR2 YYREEE (reference sequence). The CDR3 runs 16 residues. Between the trimmed V and J ends, which lost 0 bases and 10 bases, there was a span of 20 bases. CDR3 sequence: CASSLAAQLAAEEQFF. For the CDR3, the DNA is TGTGCCAGCAGCTTGGCCGCGCAACTCGCCGCGGAAGAGCAGTTCTTC.

This clone was counted a single time. V and J are TRBV7-9 and TRBJ1-1, with 11 bases aligning to TRBD1. From germline, CDR1 is SEHNR and CDR2 FQNEAQ (reference sequence). The V and J ends lost 5 bases and 7 bases, in that order; junction bases with no gene match: 12. The CDR3 sequence is 16 residues long. In DNA, the CDR3 is TGTGCCAGCAGCCAAGAAGGGGACAGGGGGAAGGATGAAGCTTTCTTT. It translates to CASSQEGDRGKDEAFF. Based on the CDR3 plus reference TRBV7-9 and TRBJ1-1, the full variable domain is DTGVSQNPRHKITKRGQNVTFRCDPISEHNRLYWYRQTLGQGPEFLTYFQNEAQLEKSRLLSDRFSAERPKGSFSTLEIQRTEQGDSAMYLCASSQEGDRGKDEAFFGQGTRLTVV.

This clone is categorized as large (0.1 to 1%). The chain links TRBV5-5 to TRBJ1-1, with 7 positions matching TRBD1. There are 15 residues in the CDR3. The trim removed 0 bases at V and 3 bases at J, leaving 5 bases unmatched. From germline, CDR1 is SGHKS and CDR2 YYEKEE (reference sequence). CDR3 sequence: CASSLVIDRDTEAFF. The CDR3 nucleotides are TGTGCCAGCAGCTTGGTAATCGACAGGGACACTGAAGCTTTCTTT. Complete variable domain (other parts from reference TRBV5-5 and TRBJ1-1): DAGVTQSPTHLIKTRGQQVTLRCSPISGHKSVSWYQQVLGQGPQFIFQYYEKEERGRGNFPDRFSARQFPNYSSELNVNALLLGDSALYLCASSLVIDRDTEAFFGQGTRLTVV.

The CDR3: CASSKDRQVNTEAFF. CDR3 nucleotides: TGTGCCAGTAGTAAAGATCGACAAGTCAACACTGAAGCTTTCTTT. This chain joins TRBV19 and TRBJ1-1; D is undetermined. Trimming removed 4 bases from V and 2 bases from J, with 14 bases in between. Germline assignment: CDR1 LNHDA and CDR2 SQIVND (reference sequence). This CDR3 is built from 15 residues.

The chain is built from TRBV6-4 and TRBJ2-1; TRBD1 is a possible D gene (6 bases). Trimming took off 3 bases at V and 5 bases at J, with 14 bases between the two ends. There are 15 residues in the CDR3. CDR1 and CDR2 from the germline V gene are MRHNA and SNTAGT. The CDR3 here is CASSDGSGADNEQFF. The CDR3 DNA sequence: TGTGCCAGCAGTGATGGATCAGGGGCGGACAATGAGCAGTTCTTC.

The CDR3 here is CSATTGETQYF. DNA for the CDR3: TGCAGTGCTACAACGGGAGAGACCCAGTACTTC. The V gene is TRBV20-1, the J gene TRBJ2-5, with D hard to call. The CDR3 loop spans 11 amino acids. Looked up from germline, CDR1 is DFQATT and CDR2 is SNEGSKA (reference sequence). The germline V and J ends were trimmed by 4 bases and 4 bases, with 7 bases remaining between them.

This clone was recorded only once. V gene TRBV19 combines with J gene TRBJ2-1; TRBD2 matches at 8 bases. Germline V CDR1 and CDR2: LNHDA, SQIVND (reference sequence). The CDR3 length is 15 residues. Trimming took 3 bases from V and 7 from J; bases not matched to a gene: 8. The CDR3 loop is CASSMLAGWQNEQFF. The CDR3 DNA follows: TGTGCCAGTAGTATGCTAGCGGGCTGGCAGAATGAGCAGTTCTTC.

The chain joins TRBV2 to TRBJ1-5; D is ambiguous. CDR1 is SNHLY and CDR2 is FYNNEI in the germline V gene. Trimming took off 4 bases at V and 6 bases at J, with 16 bases between the two ends. CDR3 length: 15 amino acids. The CDR3: CASSVGQAGVQPQHF. The CDR3 nucleotides read TGTGCCAGCAGTGTTGGGCAGGCCGGGGTTCAGCCCCAGCATTTT.

The chain has TRBV7-8 and TRBJ2-1, with TRBD2 identical over 8 bases. The CDR3 runs 17 residues. With V trimmed by 5 bases and J by 9 bases, 18 bases remained unmatched. Per germline, CDR1 SGHVS and CDR2 FQNEAQ. CDR3 region: CASSRRPGLENYAEQFF. The CDR3 DNA reads TGTGCCAGCAGCCGTCGACCGGGACTAGAAAACTACGCTGAGCAGTTCTTC.

J is TRBJ1-3 and V is TRBV5-8; the match to TRBD1 covers 7 bases. Unmatched junction bases numbered 13, after V lost 3 bases and J lost 4 bases. The CDR3 consists of 17 residues. Germline V CDR1 and CDR2: SGHTS, YDEGEE. CDR3 loop: CASSWEMEGAEGNTIYF. The CDR3 DNA follows: TGTGCCAGCAGCTGGGAGATGGAGGGGGCGGAAGGAAACACCATATATTTT.